The T cell receptor (beta chain) under discussion was sequenced for a study of T cells after yellow fever vaccination. About the research overall: SMART-Seq v4 Ultra Low Input handled preparation of low-cell-number fractions. Study conclusions and caveats: The bulk population could contribute abundant contaminating clonotypes to FACS-sorted repertoires. A small proportion of clonotypes was detected in both the CD4 and CD8 compartments.

Germline V lookup: CDR1 SGDLS, CDR2 YYNGEE. The ends were cut back, 7 bases at V and 7 bases at J, with 25 bases in the middle. This CDR3 spans 16 amino acids. A 5'RACE template-switching step, the method used to make TCR cDNA, added a universal primer site and UMIs. TCRdb re-called the 5' RACE reads through MiXCR, storing one row per CDR3 protein. The profile shows some 300,000 distinct CDR3 sequences, approximately 8% of them singletons. A note on this clonotype: As yet, its antigen is unknown.

The sample in question was PBMCs, obtained more than 40 days after the first yellow fever vaccination. This clonotype originated in a man aged 18 to 35 who received the YFV17D yellow fever vaccine. The V call is TRBV9, the J call TRBJ2-3, with D perhaps being TRBD1 or TRBD2 (7 bases each). The CDR3 spells CASAPGGGASGNTQYF. In DNA, the CDR3 is TGTGCCAGCGCCCCAGGGGGGGGGGCCTCGGGGAATACGCAGTATTTT.